Listed below are T cell receptor beta chains from one sample, sequenced in a study of beta chain features in type 1 diabetes. The data were produced by immunoSEQ multiplex PCR, yet TCRdb's version contains in-frame clones alone and is incomplete. Of roughly 150,000 clones in the sample, approximately 8.8% were seen once. Sequenced sample: central memory CD4+ T cells from blood. These receptors were obtained from a woman aged 30 to 39 with type 1 diabetes. CDR3s include the opening cysteine and the closing phenylalanine or tryptophan. D genes are given only for firm matches. Clone size is not always given. Where it is, it says once, few, many or a class for expanded clones.

CDR3 length | D gene | J gene | V gene | clone size | CDR3 DNA | CDR3 protein
10 | - | TRBJ1-2 | TRBV30 | - | TGTGCCTGGTCCCAGGGTGGCTACACCTTC | CAWSQGGYTF
13 | - | TRBJ1-1 | TRBV27 | few | TGTGCCAGCAGTTTCGAGGAGGGGACTGAAGCTTTCTTT | CASSFEEGTEAFF
14 | - | TRBJ2-3 | TRBV5-1 | - | TGCGCCAGCGGAGCGGGTACTAGCACAGATACGCAGTATTTT | CASGAGTSTDTQYF
16 | TRBD1 | TRBJ2-5 | TRBV4-1 | - | TGCGCCAGCAGCCAACCTATCGGGACAGAACAAGAGACCCAGTACTTC | CASSQPIGTEQETQYF
13 | - | TRBJ2-2 | TRBV18 | few | TGTGCCAGCTCGTACAGGAACACCGGGGAGCTGTTTTTT | CASSYRNTGELFF
15 | - | TRBJ2-5 | TRBV27 | few | TGTGCCAGCAGTCCCTCCGGCCAGAGGCAAGAGACCCAGTACTTC | CASSPSGQRQETQYF
14 | TRBD1 | TRBJ1-2 | TRBV28 | - | TGTGCCAGCAGTACGACAGGGTTGGCCTATGGCTACACCTTC | CASSTTGLAYGYTF
14 | - | TRBJ2-5 | TRBV5-1 | - | TGCGCCAGCAGCTCGACCCAGCGTGCGGAGACCCAGTACTTC | CASSSTQRAETQYF
14 | - | TRBJ1-1 | TRBV30 | few | TGTGCCTGGACTCCAAAACAGGGTAACACTGAAGCTTTCTTT | CAWTPKQGNTEAFF
15 | - | TRBJ1-2 | TRBV4-1 | few | TGCGCCAGCAGCCAAGTCGCGGGCTCGAGCTATGGCTACACCTTC | CASSQVAGSSYGYTF
15 | - | TRBJ2-1 | TRBV5-1 | few | TGCGCCAGCAGAGGAGGGGGCCTCTGGGGAAATGAGCAGTTCTTC | CASRGGGLWGNEQFF
13 | TRBD1 | TRBJ1-2 | TRBV2 | few | TGTGCCAGCAGTGTTCGGGCAGGGGGAAGCTACACCTTC | CASSVRAGGSYTF
16 | TRBD2 | TRBJ2-2 | TRBV5-4 | few | TGTGCCAGCAGCCCCCCCCCTAGCGGGAACACCGGGGAGCTGTTTTTT | CASSPPPSGNTGELFF
14 | TRBD1 | TRBJ1-2 | TRBV28 | few | TGTGCCAGCAGTTTTTGGGACAGATTCTATGGCTACACCTTC | CASSFWDRFYGYTF
13 | - | TRBJ1-5 | TRBV6-1 | - | TGTGCCAGCAGTGAAGCCAGTACAGGGTCTGCGCATTTT | CASSEASTGSAHF
15 | TRBD2 | TRBJ2-1 | TRBV5-4 | - | TGTGCCAGCAGCTTGGCTGGGACTAGCGGCAATGAGCAGTTCTTC | CASSLAGTSGNEQFF
12 | TRBD1 | TRBJ1-4 | TRBV29-1 | - | TGCAGCGTCCGGACAGGGGCAGAAAAACTGTTTTTT | CSVRTGAEKLFF
15 | - | TRBJ1-1 | TRBV19 | - | TGTGCCAGTAGTATGGGTGGCAGGATGAACACTGAAGCTTTCTTT | CASSMGGRMNTEAFF
14 | - | TRBJ2-3 | TRBV2 | - | TGTGCCAGCAGTGAAGAACAGGGTACAGATACGCAGTATTTT | CASSEEQGTDTQYF
14 | TRBD2 | TRBJ2-1 | TRBV7-9 | few | TGTGCCAGCAGCATGGGACTAGCGGGAGTGGAGCAGTTCTTC | CASSMGLAGVEQFF
20 | - | TRBJ2-3 | TRBV15 | - | TGTGCCACCAGCAGAGATAACATTATTTTGGGTCTAGCGCTGGCAGATACGCAGTATTTT | CATSRDNIILGLALADTQYF
14 | - | TRBJ2-3 | TRBV18 | few | TGTGCCAGCTCACCCCGCGGACAGACAGATACGCAGTATTTT | CASSPRGQTDTQYF
16 | TRBD2 | TRBJ2-1 | TRBV27 | - | TGTGCCAGCAGTACCCTACTGGCGGGAGGGCCGGATGAGCAGTTCTTC | CASSTLLAGGPDEQFF
16 | TRBD2 | TRBJ2-3 | TRBV19 | - | TGTGCCAGTAGTACCCAAGCGGGAGGGATCGCAGATACGCAGTATTTT | CASSTQAGGIADTQYF
16 | TRBD2 | TRBJ2-1 | TRBV18 | - | TGTGCCAGCTCACCACCTGCTGGCGGGAGGTACAATGAGCAGTTCTTC | CASSPPAGGRYNEQFF
15 | TRBD2 | TRBJ2-7 | TRBV5-1 | - | TGCGCCAGCAGCTCCGGGACTAGCGGAACCTACGAGCAGTACTTC | CASSSGTSGTYEQYF
17 | TRBD2 | TRBJ2-3 | TRBV11-2 | - | TGTGCCAGCAGCTTAGTGATAGCGGGGCCCATCACAGATACGCAGTATTTT | CASSLVIAGPITDTQYF
16 | TRBD1 | TRBJ2-1 | TRBV28 | few | TGTGCCAGCAGTGAATTGACCGGGACAGATTACAATGAGCAGTTCTTC | CASSELTGTDYNEQFF
15 | TRBD1 | TRBJ1-2 | TRBV18 | few | TGTGCCAGCTCACCGGAATCAGGGGGCCTCTATGGCTACACCTTC | CASSPESGGLYGYTF
14 | TRBD1 | TRBJ1-1 | TRBV5-1 | few | TGCGCCAGCAACACCGGGACAGGGGACACTGAAGCTTTCTTT | CASNTGTGDTEAFF